Listed here is a single T cell receptor (beta chain). This entry comes from a study of type 1 and type 2 diabetes patients. The PCR template was genomic DNA. The TCR beta CDR3 region was amplified using 30 forward and 13 reverse primers. TCRdb reprocessed the multiplex PCR reads with MiXCR, giving one entry per CDR3 protein. The data show approximately 260,000 distinct CDR3 sequences, roughly 48% seen once. Standard classification criteria confirmed type 1 or type 2 diabetes in all patients. The CDR3 runs 15 residues. With 6 bases clipped from V and 3 bases from J, the junction kept 11 bases outside the gene matches. The germline V gene encodes CDR1 DFQATT and CDR2 SNEGSKA (reference sequence).

The rearrangement joins TRBV20-1 to TRBJ2-5; 9 positions match TRBD1. This TCR was recovered from a man aged 18 to 35 with type 2 diabetes. Sequencing used peripheral blood mononuclear cells (PBMCs). The CDR3 protein is CSAPPGQGLKETQYF. CDR3 DNA sequence: TGCAGTGCGCCTCCGGGACAGGGCCTGAAAGAGACCCAGTACTTC.